This paragraph covers one T cell receptor (beta chain) sequence. There are 14 residues in the CDR3. Germline CDR1 SGHKS, CDR2 YYEKEE (reference sequence). J lost 3 bases, V lost 6 bases, and 3 bases had no gene match. The data were taken from a study of blood T cell repertoires in COVID-19. Study summary: Italy, Spain and the United States were the sources of the convalescent and acute COVID-19 samples. Nucleic acid was either cDNA or gDNA, and it came from T cells, B-cell-depleted T cells, or PBMCs.

Original analysis: Nucleated cell counts were estimated from reference gene primer amplification. The assay was immunoSEQ multiplex PCR, and TCRdb's table has in-frame clones only and misses some. The DNA gave D and trimming, while V, J and clone size come from that table. The sample includes about 130,000 clones, almost 85% of them seen just once. The V call is TRBV5-5, the J call TRBJ2-3; 11 bases match TRBD1. The sequenced material came from peripheral blood. This sequence was found in a woman aged 25-40 years who had recovered from COVID-19. In nucleotides, the CDR3 is TGTGCCAGCATCGGGACAGGGGGTACAGATACGCAGTATTTT. The encoded protein is CASIGTGGTDTQYF.